The next 27 T cell receptor beta chains were all read from a single sample in a study of T cell responses to AZD1222 COVID-19 vaccine. Here immunoSEQ multiplex PCR was the method, and the copy in TCRdb shows in-frame clones only, minus some. The sample contains 150,000 to 200,000 clones, over 90% of which appear only once. Sequencing was performed on peripheral blood, taken on day 0 of AZD1222 vaccination. The receptors shown here come from an adult in good health.

This clone was detected only once. The chain links TRBV27 to TRBJ2-1, with 9 bases fitting TRBD2. V shed 5 bases, J shed 4 bases, and the junction held 6 bases outside the gene matches. Germline assignment: CDR1 MNHEY and CDR2 SMNVEV (reference sequence). The CDR3 is 15 amino acids. Written as DNA, the CDR3 is TGTGCCAGCAGTCCTAACAGCGGGGGGTACAATGAGCAGTTCTTC. It translates to CASSPNSGGYNEQFF.

The chain recombines TRBV7-9 with TRBJ2-3; 16 bases align to TRBD2. The length of the CDR3 is 18 residues. Germline CDR1 and CDR2: SEHNR and FQNEAQ (reference sequence). Germline trimming cut 3 bases from V and 3 bases from J; bases unmatched to any gene: 6. The CDR3 sequence: CASSFPGLAGGGTDTQYF. The CDR3 region has the DNA TGTGCCAGCAGCTTCCCGGGACTAGCGGGAGGGGGAACAGATACGCAGTATTTT. Full variable domain (missing parts from reference TRBV7-9 and TRBJ2-3): DTGVSQNPRHKITKRGQNVTFRCDPISEHNRLYWYRQTLGQGPEFLTYFQNEAQLEKSRLLSDRFSAERPKGSFSTLEIQRTEQGDSAMYLCASSFPGLAGGGTDTQYFGPGTRLTVL.

This CDR3 is CASSQDTGGGTEAFF. In DNA, the CDR3 is TGTGCCAGCAGCCAAGATACGGGGGGAGGCACTGAAGCTTTCTTT. This rearrangement joins TRBV4-2 to TRBJ1-1; D is perhaps TRBD1 (5 bases). Germline CDR1 LGHNA, CDR2 YNFKEQ. CDR3 length equals 15 residues. Trimming pared 0 bases from V and 4 bases from J, leaving 12 bases between.

The V call is TRBV7-2, the J call TRBJ2-7, with D perhaps matching TRBD1 or TRBD2 (5 bases each). The ends were cut back, 2 bases at V and 2 bases at J, with 7 bases in the middle. The CDR3 totals 13 residues. Per the germline V gene, CDR1 is SGHTA and CDR2 is FQGNSA. The CDR3 protein is CASSLLGAYEQYF. The CDR3 DNA sequence: TGTGCCAGCAGCTTATTGGGGGCCTACGAGCAGTACTTC.

This chain joins TRBV27 and TRBJ1-2; the D is unclear. Germline V lookup: CDR1 MNHEY, CDR2 SMNVEV (reference sequence). CDR3 size: 16 residues. Trimming cost V 5 bases and J 4 bases, with 20 bases left between them. The CDR3 bases are TGTGCCAGCAGTGCTTACCCCGAGACTTGGCCCTATGGCTACACCTTC. Amino acids: CASSAYPETWPYGYTF.

This sequence joins TRBV4-3 and TRBJ1-5, with D maybe TRBD1 (5 bases). The CDR3 loop spans 15 amino acids. Trimming took 5 bases from V and 7 from J, leaving 18 bases between them. Germline V gives CDR1 LGHNA, CDR2 YSLEER. CDR3 region: CASSTKRGGRQPQHF. Here the CDR3 DNA reads TGCGCCAGCAGCACAAAGCGGGGGGGAAGACAGCCCCAGCATTTT.

V is TRBV6-2 or TRBV6-3 and J is TRBJ1-1; 7 nucleotides line up with TRBD1. Germline V CDR1 and CDR2: MNHEY, SVGEGT. V lost 2 bases and J lost 5; bases outside the gene matches: 5. The CDR3 covers 14 residues. CDR3 in DNA: TGTGCCAGCAGTTACGGGGGGACAGAGACTGAAGCTTTCTTT. It is translated as CASSYGGTETEAFF.

This clone was seen once. The rearrangement uses TRBV7-3 and TRBJ2-2, with D uncertain. Germline V lookup: CDR1 SGHTA, CDR2 FQGTGA. The CDR3 has 16 residues. Trimming took 1 base from V and 0 from J, leaving 9 bases between them. The CDR3: CASSLNPPTNTGELFF. CDR3 in DNA: TGTGCCAGCAGCTTAAACCCGCCAACGAACACCGGGGAGCTGTTTTTT.

The chain has TRBV18 and TRBJ1-6; D is uncertain. Trimming shortened V by 6 bases and J by 8 bases, and 17 bases separated the two germline ends. Germline V gene lookup returns CDR1 KGHSH and CDR2 LQKENI. CDR3 length equals 15 residues. The chain's CDR3 is CASSVYTDRDSPLHF. As DNA, the CDR3 is TGTGCCAGCTCCGTTTATACAGACCGGGATTCACCCCTCCACTTT.

The CDR3 DNA sequence: TGTGCCAGCAGTTTGGGGCAGGGGGGGGATCGATATGGCTACACCTTC. This encodes CASSLGQGGDRYGYTF. The V and J genes are TRBV27 and TRBJ1-2; the match to TRBD1 covers 7 bases. This CDR3 is built from 16 residues. The V and J ends lost 3 bases and 5 bases, in that order; junction bases with no gene match: 12. Per the germline V gene, CDR1 is MNHEY and CDR2 is SMNVEV (reference sequence).

The V and J genes are TRBV6-5 and TRBJ2-7; D is tentatively TRBD1 or TRBD2 (7 bases each). Per germline, CDR1 MNHEY and CDR2 SVGAGI. V lost 5 bases, J lost 6 bases, and 11 bases lay in between. This CDR3 has 12 residues. CDR3 sequence: CASSQGGFEQYF. The CDR3 nucleotides read TGTGCCAGCAGTCAGGGGGGGTTCGAGCAGTACTTC.

This chain links TRBV11-2 with TRBJ1-3, with a weak D call TRBD1 (6 bases). The CDR3 is 15 amino acids. The germline CDR1 and CDR2 sequences are SGHAT and FQNNGV. V lost 1 base to trimming and J lost 4 bases, with 11 bases between them. The DNA for the CDR3 is TGTGCCAGCAGCTTAGGCAGGGGAAGGGGAAACACCATATATTTT. The encoded protein is CASSLGRGRGNTIYF.

The genes are TRBV2 and TRBJ2-1, with D uncertain. This CDR3 is built from 11 residues. With 8 bases removed from V and 5 bases from J, the gap between germline ends came to 7 bases. Per germline, CDR1 SNHLY and CDR2 FYNNEI. The CDR3: CASGPDNEQFF. The CDR3 DNA sequence: TGTGCCAGCGGTCCGGACAATGAGCAGTTCTTC. Full variable domain (missing parts from reference TRBV2 and TRBJ2-1): EPEVTQTPSHQVTQMGQEVILRCVPISNHLYFYWYRQILGQKVEFLVSFYNNEISEKSEIFDDQFSVERPDGSNFTLKIRSTKLEDSAMYFCASGPDNEQFFGPGTRLTVL.

The chain combines TRBV19 with TRBJ2-7, with D perhaps being TRBD1 or TRBD2 (5 bases each). Germline CDR1 is LNHDA and CDR2 is SQIVND (reference sequence). V lost 4 bases and J lost 2, with 15 bases in between. The CDR3 extends over 15 amino acids. CDR3 in DNA: TGTGCCAGTAGTAATCTTCCCGGGGCCCCCTACGAGCAGTACTTC. Translated: CASSNLPGAPYEQYF. Full variable domain (rest looked up from reference TRBV19 and TRBJ2-7): DGGITQSPKYLFRKEGQNVTLSCEQNLNHDAMYWYRQDPGQGLRLIYYSQIVNDFQKGDIAEGYSVSREKKESFPLTVTSAQKNPTAFYLCASSNLPGAPYEQYFGPGTRLTVT.

The chain employs TRBV5-6 and TRBJ1-6, with TRBD1 as a possible D gene (5 bases). The CDR3 is 17 amino acids. Trimming left V 4 bases short and J 0 bases short, with 14 bases between. Germline lookup yields CDR1 SGHDT and CDR2 YYEEEE. Here the CDR3 reads CASSPPGGASYNSPLHF. The CDR3 DNA reads as TGTGCCAGCAGCCCCCCGGGCGGGGCCTCCTATAATTCACCCCTCCACTTT.

The chain recombines TRBV7-6 with TRBJ2-1; D unresolved. Trimming shortened V by 1 base and J by 7 bases, and 11 bases separated the two germline ends. Germline values: CDR1 SGHVS, CDR2 FNYEAQ. The length of the CDR3 is 14 residues. CDR3 in amino acids: CASSLETSENEQFF. The DNA for the CDR3 is TGTGCCAGCAGCTTAGAGACGTCGGAGAATGAGCAGTTCTTC.

The chain uses TRBV5-1 and TRBJ2-5; 8 nucleotides agree with TRBD2. Per germline, CDR1 SGHRS and CDR2 YFSETQ. The CDR3 is 14 residues long. The junction had 8 bases not matched to a gene; V was cut back by 5 bases and J by 5 bases. The CDR3 DNA is TGCGCCAGCAGACCCGGGAGGGAGGGGGAGACCCAGTACTTC. Translation: CASRPGREGETQYF.

The chain joins TRBV9 to TRBJ1-4; TRBD1 matches 7 bases. CDR1 and CDR2 (germline): SGDLS, YYNGEE. The V gene end was trimmed by 1 base and the J gene end by 4 bases; junction bases not matched to a gene: 4. This CDR3 is 15 amino acids long. CDR3 sequence (DNA): TGTGCCAGCAGCGTATCAGGGGGTCTTAATGAAAAACTGTTTTTT. It codes for CASSVSGGLNEKLFF.

This chain connects TRBV4-1 to TRBJ2-5, with 13 bases aligning to TRBD2. The CDR3 is 17 amino acids. Germline CDR1 and CDR2: MGHRA and YSYEKL. V was pared by 0 bases and J by 4 bases, with 5 bases of the junction left unmatched. The chain's CDR3 is CASSQDSGLAGVETQYF. CDR3 sequence (DNA): TGCGCCAGCAGCCAAGACTCCGGACTAGCGGGAGTAGAGACCCAGTACTTC.

The chain uses TRBV18 and TRBJ1-5, with D tentatively TRBD1 (6 bases). The germline gives CDR1 KGHSH, CDR2 LQKENI. Trimming pared 0 bases from V and 4 bases from J, leaving 13 bases between. The CDR3 is made up of 16 amino acids. The CDR3 loop reads CASSPPGAGENQPQHF. In DNA form, the CDR3 reads TGTGCCAGCTCACCACCCGGGGCAGGGGAAAATCAGCCCCAGCATTTT.

The V call is TRBV6-5, the J call TRBJ1-5, with 7 bases fitting TRBD1. Trimming at V came to 7 bases and at J to 1 base, leaving 4 bases not matched to a gene. The CDR3 contains 14 residues. Germline values: CDR1 MNHEY, CDR2 SVGAGI. CDR3 residues: CASTPTGSNQPQHF. The CDR3 coding sequence is TGTGCCAGCACCCCGACAGGGAGCAATCAGCCCCAGCATTTT.

V and J are TRBV29-1 and TRBJ1-1; 8 bases are a match to TRBD1. V was pared by 0 bases and J by 4 bases, with 1 base of the junction left unmatched. The CDR3 is 13 residues long. Germline V gene data show CDR1 as SQVTM and CDR2 as ANQGSEA. CDR3 residues: CSVEDTGGTEAFF. The CDR3 nucleotides are TGCAGCGTTGAAGATACAGGGGGCACTGAAGCTTTCTTT. The full variable domain, rest sourced from reference TRBV29-1 and TRBJ1-1, is SAVISQKPSRDICQRGTSLTIQCQVDSQVTMMFWYRQQPGQSLTLIATANQGSEATYESGFVIDKFPISRPNLTFSTLTVSNMSPEDSSIYLCSVEDTGGTEAFFGQGTRLTVV.

In its sample, this clone was seen many times. The chain joins TRBV3-1 (or the pseudogene TRBV3-2) to TRBJ2-7; the D is unclear. The CDR3 runs 13 residues. Trimming took off 1 base at V and 5 bases at J, with 9 bases between the two ends. The germline V gene encodes CDR1 LGHDT and CDR2 YNNKEL (reference sequence). The CDR3 is CASSQADWNEQYF. CDR3 nucleotide sequence: TGTGCCAGCAGCCAAGCCGACTGGAACGAGCAGTACTTC.

The chain has TRBV5-4 and TRBJ2-7; 8 bases match TRBD2. The CDR3 is 15 residues long. J gave up 0 bases and V 4 bases, and 6 bases lay outside the gene matches. Germline CDR1 reads SGHNT; CDR2 reads YYREEE (reference sequence). CDR3 bases: TGTGCCAGCAGCCCTGCGGGGGGTCCCTCCTACGAGCAGTACTTC. Its protein is CASSPAGGPSYEQYF.

J is TRBJ2-1 and V is TRBV7-9; 11 nucleotides agree with TRBD2. The CDR3 runs to 16 residues. Germline loops: CDR1 SEHNR, CDR2 FQNEAQ (reference sequence). The junction had 11 bases not matched to a gene; V was cut back by 6 bases and J by 7 bases. The CDR3 DNA is TGTGCCAGCAGGGGGCGTATGGGACTAGCGGAGAATGAGCAGTTCTTC. It specifies CASRGRMGLAENEQFF.

The chain employs TRBV4-1 and TRBJ2-7; D might be TRBD1 (5 bases). This CDR3 has 16 residues. V lost 4 bases, J lost 0 bases, and 16 bases lay in between. In germline, CDR1 is MGHRA, CDR2 YSYEKL. CDR3 region: CASSLTRARSSYEQYF. CDR3 bases: TGCGCCAGCAGCCTAACCAGGGCAAGGAGCTCCTACGAGCAGTACTTC.

The V gene is TRBV9, the J gene TRBJ2-1, with 9 bases fitting TRBD2. Germline values: CDR1 SGDLS, CDR2 YYNGEE. V was clipped by 1 base and J by 0 bases; unmatched bases: 2. This CDR3 spans 16 amino acids. Here the CDR3 DNA reads TGTGCCAGCAGCGTACTAGCGGGGAGCTCCTACAATGAGCAGTTCTTC. Encoded protein: CASSVLAGSSYNEQFF. The full variable domain, rest sourced from reference TRBV9 and TRBJ2-1, is DSGVTQTPKHLITATGQRVTLRCSPRSGDLSVYWYQQSLDQGLQFLIQYYNGEERAKGNILERFSAQQFPDLHSELNLSSLELGDSALYFCASSVLAGSSYNEQFFGPGTRLTVL.